This T cell receptor (beta chain) was retrieved from a study of cytomegalovirus exposure and HLA in healthy donors. A multiplex PCR was run with 60 Vbeta primers and 13 Jbeta primers. Assay: immunoSEQ multiplex PCR; the TCRdb copy retains only in-frame clones and omits some. The sample has under 200,000 clones, roughly 79% seen once. Notes on the study in general: Roughly uniform sequencing depth across donors was assumed, possibly incorrectly. Likely technical artifact: a cluster of highly shared sequence variants.

The donors, nominally healthy at sampling, likely had unrecorded immune exposures. For this clone: The antigen is not known.

The source is a woman aged 50 to 60 in good health and CMV-seropositive. The sample was PBMCs.

CDR3 loop: CASSLEGEGASTEAFF. The CDR3 region has the DNA TGCGCCAGCAGCTTGGAGGGTGAGGGAGCGAGTACTGAAGCTTTCTTT. The chain links TRBV5-1 to TRBJ1-1, with D uncertain. V lost 0 bases to trimming and J lost 5 bases, with 17 bases between them. Germline-derived CDR1 and CDR2 are SGHRS and YFSETQ. The CDR3 runs to 16 residues.